Listed below are T cell receptor beta chains from one sample, sequenced in a study of cytomegalovirus exposure and HLA in healthy donors. Assay used: immunoSEQ multiplex PCR; TCRdb lists only in-frame clones, some missing. The table shows 240,000 or so clones, with 82% occurring only once. Sequenced sample: PBMCs. The receptors originated from a woman between 35 and 50 years old in good health and CMV-seropositive. Both conserved end residues are part of each CDR3. D genes are given only for firm matches. Where a row states a size, it is once, few, many or the class of an expanded clone; other rows omit it.

DNA,CDR3,V,D,size,J
TGCGCCAGCAGCTTGGGGGTCAGGACAGGCGGGGGGACTGAAGCTTTCTTT,CASSLGVRTGGGTEAFF,TRBV5-1,TRBD1,NA,TRBJ1-1
TGTGCCAGCAGCGGTGGAACAGGGGCGGCTTTCTTT,CASSGGTGAAFF,TRBV7-6,TRBD1,NA,TRBJ1-1
TGCGCCAGCAGTATACTCACGGATACGCAGTATTTT,CASSILTDTQYF,TRBV10-2,NA,NA,TRBJ2-3
TGTGCCAGCAGTTACTCCAGACTAGCGCAAAGCTACGAGCAGTACTTC,CASSYSRLAQSYEQYF,TRBV6-6,TRBD2,NA,TRBJ2-7
TGTGCCAGCAGCTGGTTTCGGAGCGGGAGAAATGAGCAGTTCTTC,CASSWFRSGRNEQFF,TRBV11-2,TRBD2,NA,TRBJ2-1
TGCGCCAGCAGCCAAGTCCGGGTTCGTGAGCAGTACTTC,CASSQVRVREQYF,TRBV4-1,NA,NA,TRBJ2-7
TGTGCCAGCAGTAAGACTGGGTATTCCGAGCAGTACTTC,CASSKTGYSEQYF,TRBV11-3,NA,NA,TRBJ2-7
TGTGCCAGCAGTATAGACAGACTAGCGCGATACCATACGCAGTATTTT,CASSIDRLARYHTQYF,TRBV2,TRBD2,NA,TRBJ2-3
TGTGCCAGCAGCTTAGTAATGCAGGGGCTCGCTAGGGAAAAACTGTTTTTT,CASSLVMQGLAREKLFF,TRBV7-8,NA,NA,TRBJ1-4
TGTGCCAGCTCACCCCCGGGCAGGGGTGGACCCACCATATATTTT,CASSPPGRGGPTIYF,TRBV18,NA,NA,TRBJ1-3
TGTGCCAGCAGTTACTCGGGGGGAGGTGAAAAACTGTTTTTT,CASSYSGGGEKLFF,TRBV6-5,NA,NA,TRBJ1-4
TGTGCCAGCAGTTACTCGAAAAACAGGAACTCCTACGAGCAGTACTTC,CASSYSKNRNSYEQYF,TRBV6-5,NA,NA,TRBJ2-7
TGTTCCAGCAGCTCGGGACACCTCAATCAGCCCCAGCATTTT,CSSSSGHLNQPQHF,TRBV7-9,NA,NA,TRBJ1-5
TGTGCCAGCAGCAAATCGACGAACAGGGGGCATCGCAATCAGCCCCAGCATTTT,CASSKSTNRGHRNQPQHF,TRBV21-1,NA,NA,TRBJ1-5
TGCGCCAGCAGCCAAGACCAGGCCATACCCTACGGCTACACCTTC,CASSQDQAIPYGYTF,TRBV4-3,NA,NA,TRBJ1-2
TGTGCCAGCCTACTAGCGGGGCCGAACACCGGGGAGCTGTTTTTT,CASLLAGPNTGELFF,TRBV2,TRBD2,NA,TRBJ2-2
TGTGCCAGCAGCTTGTGGGACAGGGGCACTGAAGCTTTCTTT,CASSLWDRGTEAFF,TRBV5-4,TRBD1,few,TRBJ1-1
TGTGCCTGGAGTGTACTTGCAGGGAAGCGGGGGGACACAGATACGCAGTATTTT,CAWSVLAGKRGDTDTQYF,TRBV30,TRBD2,once,TRBJ2-3
TGTGCCAGCAGCCCGGCCCCGACAGGGGTTGGCTACACCTTC,CASSPAPTGVGYTF,TRBV9,TRBD1,once,TRBJ1-2
TGTGCCAGTAGTAGAGTCGAAAGGGGCACTGAAGCTTTCTTT,CASSRVERGTEAFF,TRBV19,NA,NA,TRBJ1-1
TGTGCCAGCAGCTTGGACGAGCGGTACCGCTCTGGGGCCAACGTCCTGACTTTC,CASSLDERYRSGANVLTF,TRBV5-5,NA,NA,TRBJ2-6
TGTGCCAGCAGCGCGGGCGGGACTAGAGTCACAGATACGCAGTATTTT,CASSAGGTRVTDTQYF,TRBV9,TRBD2,NA,TRBJ2-3
TGTGCCAGCAGTTGGGAACAGGAGCAATGGACAGATACGCAGTATTTT,CASSWEQEQWTDTQYF,TRBV27,NA,NA,TRBJ2-3
TGTGCCAGCAGTTTATGGGCCCGTAGCGGGATTTACAATGAGCAGTTCTTC,CASSLWARSGIYNEQFF,TRBV27,TRBD2,NA,TRBJ2-1
TGTGCCAGCAGCGCAGACAGTAGTAATGAAAAACTGTTTTTT,CASSADSSNEKLFF,TRBV2,NA,NA,TRBJ1-4
TGTGCCTGGAGTGTATCAGGGGTGAACACTGAAGCTTTCTTT,CAWSVSGVNTEAFF,TRBV30,NA,NA,TRBJ1-1
TGTGCCAGCAGCCAAGATGACATATTCAGGGCACCCTACGAGCAGTACTTC,CASSQDDIFRAPYEQYF,TRBV14,NA,NA,TRBJ2-7
TGTGCCAGCAGCCCCTTAGCGGGTTTGTACAATGAGCAGTTCTTC,CASSPLAGLYNEQFF,TRBV9,TRBD2,NA,TRBJ2-1
TGTGCCAGCAGCGAAACCGGGGGACTAGCGGGAGTGCAGTACTTC,CASSETGGLAGVQYF,TRBV7-2,TRBD2,NA,TRBJ2-7
TGTGCCAGCAGCTTTTATGGGACAGGGGGTCGTGGGACTGAAGCTTTCTTT,CASSFYGTGGRGTEAFF,TRBV7-8,TRBD1,once,TRBJ1-1
TGTGCCAGTAGTATACAGGGATCCACTGAAGCTTTCTTT,CASSIQGSTEAFF,TRBV19,NA,NA,TRBJ1-1
TGTGCCAGCAGTTACACGGGACAGGATAATTCACCCCTCCACTTT,CASSYTGQDNSPLHF,TRBV6-5,TRBD1,NA,TRBJ1-6
TGTGCCAGCAGTGCCAGCGGGGGGAGCTCCTACAATGAGCAGTTCTTC,CASSASGGSSYNEQFF,TRBV27,TRBD2,NA,TRBJ2-1
TGTGCCAGTAGTACCTACCCCCAAAAAGCTTTCTTT,CASSTYPQKAFF,TRBV19,NA,NA,TRBJ1-1
TGTGCCATCAGTGAGTCGGGGCGGGAGAGGCGGAATGAGCAGTTCTTC,CAISESGRERRNEQFF,TRBV10-3,TRBD2,NA,TRBJ2-1
TGTGCCAGCAGCCGTGGACAGCTGAACACTGAAGCTTTCTTT,CASSRGQLNTEAFF,TRBV5-8,NA,NA,TRBJ1-1
TGTGCCAGCAGTTACTCGGGACTATTTAGCGGGGAGCTGTTTTTT,CASSYSGLFSGELFF,TRBV6-5,TRBD2,NA,TRBJ2-2
TGTGCCAGCAGCGCTACGGGGAACCAAGAGACCCAGTACTTC,CASSATGNQETQYF,TRBV7-9,NA,NA,TRBJ2-5
TGTGCCAGCAGTCCCGGGACAGGGGGCCGCGAGCAGTACTTC,CASSPGTGGREQYF,TRBV27,TRBD1,NA,TRBJ2-7
TGCGCCAGCAGCCGTAACAGGGCGAGCTCTGGAAACACCATATATTTT,CASSRNRASSGNTIYF,TRBV4-1,NA,NA,TRBJ1-3
TGTGCCATCAGTGAGTCTAGGACAGATAACTATGGCTACACCTTC,CAISESRTDNYGYTF,TRBV10-3,NA,NA,TRBJ1-2